This is a list of T cell receptor beta chains from one sample in a study of blood T cell repertoires in COVID-19. Assay used: immunoSEQ multiplex PCR; TCRdb lists only in-frame clones, some missing. In the table there are around 340,000 clones, roughly nine tenths of which are singletons. Sequencing was performed on peripheral blood. The receptor set was obtained from a woman aged 60-70 years with COVID-19, enrolled during active disease. CDR3s include the opening cysteine and the closing phenylalanine or tryptophan. A D gene is named only where the DNA matches it firmly. A row's size may be missing; if present it is once, few, many or a size class.

J gene	D gene	clone size	V gene	CDR3 DNA	CDR3 protein
TRBJ1-2	-	few	TRBV9	TGTGCCAGCAGCGTAGCTCGCCAAAGGGGCTATGGCTACACCTTC	CASSVARQRGYGYTF
TRBJ2-7	-	-	TRBV4-1	TGCGCCAGCAGCCAAGACCGGACTTTCGGTGAGCAGTACTTC	CASSQDRTFGEQYF
TRBJ1-5	-	-	TRBV28	TGTGCCAGCAGTTTGTCAGGGGCGGTGCAGCCCCAGCATTTT	CASSLSGAVQPQHF
TRBJ2-7	-	-	TRBV5-1	TGCGCCAGCAGCTTGGCGGCAGGAAGCCTCTACGAGCAGTACTTC	CASSLAAGSLYEQYF
TRBJ1-5	-	-	TRBV16	TGTGCCAGTAAACCAAACAGGGTATCCAATCAGCCCCAGCATTTT	CASKPNRVSNQPQHF
TRBJ1-1	TRBD1	-	TRBV7-2	TGTGCCAGCAGCTTAGGGCGCGGTGGGGACAGCCAAGCTTTCTTT	CASSLGRGGDSQAFF
TRBJ1-1	-	-	TRBV2	TGTGCCAGCAGTGGTCGTACAGGGTTACAGGCCACTGAAGCTTTCTTT	CASSGRTGLQATEAFF
TRBJ1-5	TRBD1	-	TRBV6-2/TRBV6-3	TGTGCCAGCAGTCGCCCAGGACAGGGCCATCAGCCCCAGCATTTT	CASSRPGQGHQPQHF
TRBJ1-3	-	-	TRBV24-1	TGTGCCACCAGTGATTGCGATTTGAGGAACACCATATATTTT	CATSDCDLRNTIYF
TRBJ1-1	TRBD1	-	TRBV7-9	TGTGCCAGCAGCCAAATACAGGGGGGCGGTGAAGCTTTCTTT	CASSQIQGGGEAFF
TRBJ1-2	TRBD1	-	TRBV28	TGTGCCAGCAGTCCAGACAGGGGTAGGATCTATGGCTACACCTTC	CASSPDRGRIYGYTF
TRBJ2-7	-	-	TRBV7-9	TGTGCCAGCAGCTTCGGCAGGGGTTACGAGCAGTACTTC	CASSFGRGYEQYF
TRBJ1-3	-	-	TRBV2	TGTGCCAGCAGTTGGGAGAGCTCTGGAAACACCATATATTTT	CASSWESSGNTIYF
TRBJ1-1	-	-	TRBV7-9	TGTGCCAGCAGCCACAGATTCACTGAAGCTTTCTTT	CASSHRFTEAFF
TRBJ1-1	-	-	TRBV5-4	TGTGCCAGCAGCCGACTAGCAGGCGGGAACACTGAAGCTTTCTTT	CASSRLAGGNTEAFF
TRBJ1-5	-	once	TRBV5-5	TGTGCCAGCAGCGACGGACACCCCAATCAGCCCCAGCATTTT	CASSDGHPNQPQHF
TRBJ1-2	-	-	TRBV5-1	TGCGCCAGCAGCTTAGGACAGCTGAACTATGGCTACACCTTC	CASSLGQLNYGYTF
TRBJ1-2	-	-	TRBV25-1	TGTGCCAGCAGTGAATTTGGGGCCTCCTCTGGGGACTATGGCTACACCTTC	CASSEFGASSGDYGYTF
TRBJ1-2	TRBD1	-	TRBV18	TGTGCCAGCTCATTCGGACAGGCTTTTGTTTGGACCTTC	CASSFGQAFVWTF
TRBJ1-1	TRBD1	-	TRBV2	TGTGCCAGCAGGGACAGGGTCTCGAACACTGAAGCTTTCTTT	CASRDRVSNTEAFF
TRBJ1-2	TRBD1	-	TRBV6-6	TGTGCCAGCAGCCCTGACAGGGATGGTGTCTATGGCTACACCTTC	CASSPDRDGVYGYTF
TRBJ2-2	TRBD1	-	TRBV2	TGTGCCAGCAGGGGGACAGGCCGTGCCACCGGGGAGCTGTTTTTT	CASRGTGRATGELFF
TRBJ1-4	-	-	TRBV11-2	TGTGCCAGCAGCCTCAGGGGTGTTAATGAAAAACTGTTTTTT	CASSLRGVNEKLFF
TRBJ1-1	-	-	TRBV7-9	TGTGCCAGCAGCTTAGAATTGGGAGTAAACGCTGAAGCTTTCTTT	CASSLELGVNAEAFF
TRBJ2-5	TRBD2	-	TRBV2	TGTGCCAGCAGTGAGATAGCGGGGGGGCTGAAGACCCAGTACTTC	CASSEIAGGLKTQYF
TRBJ1-1	-	-	TRBV7-2	TGTGCCAGCAGCTTAGTTGGGGCGGGGGGCACTGCTTTCTTT	CASSLVGAGGTAFF
TRBJ2-7	-	-	TRBV5-5	TGTGCCAGCAGCTCTGGCTCAGGGATTTACGAGCAGTACTTC	CASSSGSGIYEQYF
TRBJ2-4	TRBD2	-	TRBV11-2	TGTGCCAGTAACGGGGGGTTTGGCAAAAACATTCAGTACTTC	CASNGGFGKNIQYF
TRBJ1-1	-	-	TRBV2	TGTGCCAGCATGGGCCGTCGGCTCACTGAAGCTTTCTTT	CASMGRRLTEAFF
TRBJ1-3	TRBD1	-	TRBV5-1	TGCGCCAGCAGCCTCCTCGCAGGGGGCGGTGGAAACACCATATATTTT	CASSLLAGGGGNTIYF
TRBJ2-2	-	-	TRBV24-1	TGTGCCACCAGTCCCGGGTTCGGGGAGCTGTTTTTT	CATSPGFGELFF
TRBJ2-6	TRBD1	-	TRBV6-5	TGTGCCAGCAGGGACAGGAGCTCTGGGGCCAACGTCCTGACTTTC	CASRDRSSGANVLTF
TRBJ1-4	-	-	TRBV28	TGTGCCAGCAGTTCCCAACAGGGTGTTGGTGCAACTAATGAAAAACTGTTTTTT	CASSSQQGVGATNEKLFF
TRBJ2-7	-	few	TRBV6-6	TGTGCCAGCAGTTACAGGGGAAGCGAGCAGTACTTC	CASSYRGSEQYF
TRBJ2-7	TRBD1	-	TRBV7-9	TGTGCCAGCAGCTTAAGACAGGGGGAGGCCTACGAGCAGTACTTC	CASSLRQGEAYEQYF
TRBJ1-2	-	-	TRBV5-6	TGTGCCAGCAGCTGGTTGGGGGGGCTATCCGCGTCCTCCAACTATGGCTACACCTTC	CASSWLGGLSASSNYGYTF
TRBJ2-5	-	-	TRBV14	TGTGCCAGCAGCCAAGATTGGGCGACCCAGTACTTC	CASSQDWATQYF
TRBJ1-3	TRBD1	-	TRBV19	TGTGCCAGTAGGACAGGGAGTCCTGGAAACACCATATATTTT	CASRTGSPGNTIYF
TRBJ1-2	-	-	TRBV24-1	TGTGCCACCAGTGACCGAGGGACAGGCTACACCTTC	CATSDRGTGYTF
TRBJ2-3	TRBD2	-	TRBV9	TGTGCCAGCAGCCCGACTAGCGGGGGGTTAGCAGATACGCAGTATTTT	CASSPTSGGLADTQYF
TRBJ2-1	-	-	TRBV7-3	TGTGCCAGCAGTAGCGCAGGGGCGAGGTCTGCCTACAATGAGCAGTTCTTC	CASSSAGARSAYNEQFF
TRBJ1-1	-	-	TRBV29-1	TGCAGCGTGTTTACAAATTCGGCTTTCTTT	CSVFTNSAFF
TRBJ2-3	TRBD1	-	TRBV24-1	TGTGCCACCAGTGTCGGGGACAGGAACACAGATACGCAGTATTTT	CATSVGDRNTDTQYF
TRBJ2-7	-	few	TRBV3-1/TRBV3-2	TGTGCCAGCAGCCACCTGGGGACTTCCTCCTACGAGCAGTACTTC	CASSHLGTSSYEQYF
TRBJ2-1	TRBD1	-	TRBV27	TGTGCCAGCAGTTTAGGGGGTACAGGGGGGAGATCCTACAATGAGCAGTTCTTC	CASSLGGTGGRSYNEQFF
TRBJ2-7	TRBD1	-	TRBV30	TGTGCCTGGAGTGTAATTGGGACAGGGCCCAACGAGCAGTACTTC	CAWSVIGTGPNEQYF
TRBJ1-2	TRBD1	-	TRBV19	TGTGCCAGTAGGGGACAGACGATCTATGGCTACACCTTC	CASRGQTIYGYTF
TRBJ2-7	-	-	TRBV6-5	TGTGCCAGCGGGCAGACAGTAACCTACGAGCAGTACTTC	CASGQTVTYEQYF
TRBJ1-5	TRBD1	-	TRBV6-6	TGTGCCAGCAGCCCGGGACAGATACCCAATCAGCCCCAGCATTTT	CASSPGQIPNQPQHF
TRBJ1-2	-	once	TRBV5-1	TGCGCCAGCAGCGGAGGTGGGGAGGGTGGCTACACCTTC	CASSGGGEGGYTF
TRBJ1-2	-	few	TRBV9	TGTGCCAGCAGCCCAGTGGGGGGAACGGGGTATGGCTACACCTTC	CASSPVGGTGYGYTF
TRBJ1-6	TRBD1	-	TRBV6-1	TGTGCCAGCAGTGAATTCGGGACAGGCGATTTATGGGATTCACCCCTCCACTTT	CASSEFGTGDLWDSPLHF
TRBJ2-4	-	-	TRBV19	TGTGCCAGTAGTATCGGGCCAGGGGAAAACATTCAGTACTTC	CASSIGPGENIQYF